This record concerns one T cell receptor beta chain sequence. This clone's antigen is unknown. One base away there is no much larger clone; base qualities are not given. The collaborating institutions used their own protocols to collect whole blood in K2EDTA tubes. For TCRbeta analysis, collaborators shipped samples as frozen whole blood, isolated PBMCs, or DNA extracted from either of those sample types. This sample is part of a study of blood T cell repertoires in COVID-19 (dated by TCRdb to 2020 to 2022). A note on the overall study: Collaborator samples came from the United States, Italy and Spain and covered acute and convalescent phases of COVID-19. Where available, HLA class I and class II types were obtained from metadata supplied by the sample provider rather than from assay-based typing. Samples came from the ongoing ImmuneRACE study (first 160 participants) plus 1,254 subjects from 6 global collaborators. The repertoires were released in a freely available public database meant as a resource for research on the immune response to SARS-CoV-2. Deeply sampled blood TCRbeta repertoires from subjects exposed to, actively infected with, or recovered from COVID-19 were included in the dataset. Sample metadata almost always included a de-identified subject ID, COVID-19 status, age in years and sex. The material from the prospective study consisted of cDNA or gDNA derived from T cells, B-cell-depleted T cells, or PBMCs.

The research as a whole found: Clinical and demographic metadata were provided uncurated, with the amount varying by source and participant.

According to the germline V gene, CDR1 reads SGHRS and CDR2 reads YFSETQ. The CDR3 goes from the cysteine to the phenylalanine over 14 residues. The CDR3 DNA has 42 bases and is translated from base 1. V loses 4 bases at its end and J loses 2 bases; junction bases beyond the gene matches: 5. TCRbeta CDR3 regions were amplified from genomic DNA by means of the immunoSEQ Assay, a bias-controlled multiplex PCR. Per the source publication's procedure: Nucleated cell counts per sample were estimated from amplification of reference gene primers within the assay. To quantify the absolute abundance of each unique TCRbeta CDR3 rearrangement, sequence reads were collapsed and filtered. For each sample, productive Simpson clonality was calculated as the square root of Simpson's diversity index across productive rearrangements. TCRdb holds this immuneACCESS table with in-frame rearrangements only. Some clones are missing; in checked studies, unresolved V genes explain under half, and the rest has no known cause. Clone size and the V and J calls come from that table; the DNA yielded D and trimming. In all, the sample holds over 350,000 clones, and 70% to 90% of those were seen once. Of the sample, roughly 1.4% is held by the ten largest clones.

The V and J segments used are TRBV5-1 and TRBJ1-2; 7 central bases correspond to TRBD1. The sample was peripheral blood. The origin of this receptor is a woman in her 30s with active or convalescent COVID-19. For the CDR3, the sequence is CASSPMGQNYGYTF. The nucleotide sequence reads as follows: TGCGCCAGCAGCCCCATGGGACAGAACTATGGCTACACCTTC.